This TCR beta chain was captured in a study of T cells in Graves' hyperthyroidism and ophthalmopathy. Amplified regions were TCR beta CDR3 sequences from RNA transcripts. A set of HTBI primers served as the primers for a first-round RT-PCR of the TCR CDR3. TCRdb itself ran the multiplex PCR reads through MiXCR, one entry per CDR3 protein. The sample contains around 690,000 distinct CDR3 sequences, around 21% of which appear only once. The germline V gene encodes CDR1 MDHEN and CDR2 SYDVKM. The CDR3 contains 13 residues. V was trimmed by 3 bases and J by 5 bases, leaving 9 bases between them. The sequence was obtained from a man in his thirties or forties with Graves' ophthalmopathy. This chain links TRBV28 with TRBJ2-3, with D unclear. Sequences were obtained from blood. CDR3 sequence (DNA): TGTGCCAGCAGTTTCGACTCTAGAGATACGCAGTATTTT. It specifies CASSFDSRDTQYF.